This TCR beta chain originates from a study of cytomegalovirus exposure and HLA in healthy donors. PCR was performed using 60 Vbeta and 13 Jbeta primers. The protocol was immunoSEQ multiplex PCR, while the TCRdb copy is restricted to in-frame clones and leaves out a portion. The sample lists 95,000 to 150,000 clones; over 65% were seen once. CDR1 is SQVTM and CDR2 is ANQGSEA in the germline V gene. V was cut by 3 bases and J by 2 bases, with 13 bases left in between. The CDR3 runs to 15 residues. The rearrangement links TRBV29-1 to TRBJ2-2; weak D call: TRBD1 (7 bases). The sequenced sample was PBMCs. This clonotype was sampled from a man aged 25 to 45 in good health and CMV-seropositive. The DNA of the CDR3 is TGCAGCGTTGAGGAGGGGGCGCGTAACACCGGGGAGCTGTTTTTT. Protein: CSVEEGARNTGELFF.